This TCR beta chain is drawn from a study of identifying expanded T cells in peripheral blood. CDR3 length: 12 residues. Germline V gene data show CDR1 as GTSNPN and CDR2 as SVGIG (reference sequence). The trim removed 6 bases at V and 4 bases at J, leaving 6 bases unmatched. TCRdb's copy holds only in-frame clones and misses some; the assay was immunoSEQ multiplex PCR. The table includes around 56,000 clones, approximately 80% detected once. What was sequenced was blood. The receptor was derived from a person between 18 and 75 years old in good health. This sequence joins TRBV30 and TRBJ2-7, with 7 bases aligning to TRBD1. CDR3 DNA: TGTGCCTGCAGGGGGATTTCTTACGAGCAGTACTTC. It encodes CACRGISYEQYF. The full variable domain, completed using reference TRBV30 and TRBJ2-7, is SQTIHQWPATLVQPVGSPLSLECTVEGTSNPNLYWYRQAAGRGLQLLFYSVGIGQISSEVPQNLSASRPQDRQFILSSKKLLLSDSGFYLCACRGISYEQYFGPGTRLTVT.